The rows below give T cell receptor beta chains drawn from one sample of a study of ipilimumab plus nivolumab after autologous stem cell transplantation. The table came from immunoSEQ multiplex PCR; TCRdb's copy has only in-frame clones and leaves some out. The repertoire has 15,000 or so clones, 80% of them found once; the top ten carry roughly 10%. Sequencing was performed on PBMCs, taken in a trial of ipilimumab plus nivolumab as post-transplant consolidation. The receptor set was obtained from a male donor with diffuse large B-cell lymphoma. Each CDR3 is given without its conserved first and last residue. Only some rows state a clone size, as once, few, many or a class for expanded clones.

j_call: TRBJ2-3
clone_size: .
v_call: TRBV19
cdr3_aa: ASSPDPTDTQY

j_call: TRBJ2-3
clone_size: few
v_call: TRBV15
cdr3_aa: AIKGTGGTDTQY

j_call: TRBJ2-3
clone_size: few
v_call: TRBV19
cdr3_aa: ASRARATDTQY

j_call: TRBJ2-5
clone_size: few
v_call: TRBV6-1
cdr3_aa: ASSDWGGRETQY

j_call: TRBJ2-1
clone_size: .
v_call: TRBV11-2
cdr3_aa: ASSLPGGAGNEQF

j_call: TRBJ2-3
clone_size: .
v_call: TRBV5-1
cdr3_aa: ASSLEHRGSDTQY

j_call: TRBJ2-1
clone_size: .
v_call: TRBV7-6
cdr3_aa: ASSSKPRTSGGLNEQF

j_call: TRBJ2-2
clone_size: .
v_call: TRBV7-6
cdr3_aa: ASSLGSRAGGHTGELF

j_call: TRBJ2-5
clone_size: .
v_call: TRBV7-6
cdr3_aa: ASSLGVGRIQETQY

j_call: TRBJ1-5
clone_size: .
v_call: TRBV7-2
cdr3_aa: ASSFGTPYSNQPQH

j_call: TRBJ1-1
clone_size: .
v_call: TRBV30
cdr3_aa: ACKRTGPTEAF

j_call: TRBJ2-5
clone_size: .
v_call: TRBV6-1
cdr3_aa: ASSEAGGLETQY

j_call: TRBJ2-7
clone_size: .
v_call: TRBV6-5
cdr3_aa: ASSTDRGRIGEQY

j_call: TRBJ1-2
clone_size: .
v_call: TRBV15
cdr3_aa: ATSSEGANYGYT

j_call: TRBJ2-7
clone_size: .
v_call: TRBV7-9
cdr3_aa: ASSLDPGQSFSYEQY